Listed here is a single T cell receptor beta chain. What it binds is not known. The record originates from a study of T cells expressing NK-cell markers. Study context: Investigators obtained TCR beta repertoires from sorted CD3+CD56+NKG2C+, CD3+CD56+NKG2C- and CD3+CD56-NKG2C+ T cells. One of the eight sequenced donors was seronegative, whereas the other seven were HCMV-seropositive. Study conclusions and caveats: In six donors, dominant NKG2C+ clonotypes were about 1.0-7.5% of CD8+ T cells. Among four donors, these clonotypes also ranked first in the CD3+CD56-NKG2C+ fraction.

For each CDR3 protein, TCRdb gives one entry from its re-call of the 5' RACE reads, without DNA. Its clone listing holds approximately 170,000 distinct CDR3 sequences. The CDR3 is 16 residues long. Germline V gives CDR1 SGHTA, CDR2 FQGNSA. This chain uses TRBV7-2 with TRBJ2-5; the TRBD2 assignment by TCRdb is unverifiable without DNA. The sequencing input was blood T cells: a sorted CD56 or NKG2C T cell subset, CD4+ or CD8+ T cells, or bulk PBMC T cells (not recorded which). The TCR comes from a man aged 18-70 years in good health. Here the CDR3 reads CASSFPSGGALETQYF.